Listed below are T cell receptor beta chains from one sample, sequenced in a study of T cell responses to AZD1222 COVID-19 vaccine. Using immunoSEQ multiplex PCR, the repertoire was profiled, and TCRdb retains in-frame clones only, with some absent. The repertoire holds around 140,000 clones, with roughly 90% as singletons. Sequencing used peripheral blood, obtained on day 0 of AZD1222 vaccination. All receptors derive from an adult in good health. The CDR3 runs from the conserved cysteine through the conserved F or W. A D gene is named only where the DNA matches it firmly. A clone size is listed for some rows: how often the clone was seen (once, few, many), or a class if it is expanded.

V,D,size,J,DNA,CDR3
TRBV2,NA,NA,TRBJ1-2,TGTGCCAGCGGTATAGACATTGGCTACACCTTC,CASGIDIGYTF
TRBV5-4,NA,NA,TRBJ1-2,TGTGCCAGCAGCCTGGACGGGTATGGCTACACCTTC,CASSLDGYGYTF
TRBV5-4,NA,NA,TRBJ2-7,TGTGCCAGCAGCCGAGGGGGAACTTACGAGCAGTACTTC,CASSRGGTYEQYF
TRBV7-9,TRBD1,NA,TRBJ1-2,TGTGCCAGCAGCTTAAAGGGACAGGGATTATTTGGCTACACCTTC,CASSLKGQGLFGYTF
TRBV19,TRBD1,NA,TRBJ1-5,TGTGCCAGCCGACAGGGGTCTCAGCCCCAGCATTTT,CASRQGSQPQHF
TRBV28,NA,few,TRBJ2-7,TGTGCCAGCAGTTTAGGGGGAATCTCCTACGAGCAGTACTTC,CASSLGGISYEQYF
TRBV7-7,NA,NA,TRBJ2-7,TGTGCCAGCAGCCCGGCCGGGACCCTATCCTACGAGCAGTACTTC,CASSPAGTLSYEQYF
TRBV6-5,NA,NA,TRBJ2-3,TGTGCCAGCAGTTACAGGGCAGGGGCAACAGATACGCAGTATTTT,CASSYRAGATDTQYF
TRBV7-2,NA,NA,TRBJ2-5,TGTGCCAGCAGCTTAGATGGGGATCAAGAGACCCAGTACTTC,CASSLDGDQETQYF
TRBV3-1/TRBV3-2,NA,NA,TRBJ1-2,TGTGCCAGCAGCCAAGATCCGGGGATCGGTTATGGCTACACCTTC,CASSQDPGIGYGYTF
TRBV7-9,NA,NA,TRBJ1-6,TGTGCCAGCAGCTTAGTTTCTCAGACCGCCCTCCACTTT,CASSLVSQTALHF
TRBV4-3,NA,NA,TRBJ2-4,TGCGCCAGCAGCCTAAGACAGCCCGGTAAAAACATTCAGTACTTC,CASSLRQPGKNIQYF
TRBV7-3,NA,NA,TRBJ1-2,TGTGCCAGCAGCTCTGAGGGGGAGATCAGGGCAGGCTACACCTTC,CASSSEGEIRAGYTF
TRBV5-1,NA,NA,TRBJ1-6,TGCGCCAGCAGCTTGAGCAGGCCCTATAATTCACCCCTCCACTTT,CASSLSRPYNSPLHF